The clone carrying this TCR beta chain was detected many times. These data originate in a study of identical twins. With template switching, a universal primer site was added, and the cDNA carried unique molecular identifiers. MiXCR was run by TCRdb on the 5' RACE reads, yielding one entry per CDR3 protein. The data contain about 100,000 distinct CDR3 sequences, 5.9% of them singletons. Germline assignment: CDR1 MDHEN and CDR2 SYDVKM. CDR3 length equals 15 residues. Germline trimming cut 3 bases from V and 4 bases from J; bases unmatched to any gene: 6. The rearrangement links TRBV28 to TRBJ1-1; 9 bases align to TRBD1. Sequencing was done on a sample of memory T cells sorted from blood. This TCR was sampled from a woman aged 45-60 years in good health. CDR3 sequence (DNA): TGTGCCAGCAGTTTCGCCGGACAGGGGACCACTGAAGCTTTCTTT. The encoded protein is CASSFAGQGTTEAFF.